These 32 T cell receptor beta chains share one sample of origin, sequenced in a study of cytomegalovirus exposure and HLA in healthy donors. The table came from immunoSEQ multiplex PCR; TCRdb's copy has only in-frame clones and leaves some out. This table has 120,000 or so clones, around nine tenths appearing once. Material: PBMCs. Every receptor here comes from a woman aged 18-35 years in good health and CMV-seronegative.

V and J are TRBV18 and TRBJ1-2; 10 bases agree with TRBD1. The CDR3 consists of 16 residues. The germline CDR1 and CDR2 sequences are KGHSH and LQKENI. The V segment lost 0 bases and the J segment 1 base; nucleotides outside the gene matches: 2. CDR3 protein: CASSPPGQGINYGYTF. The CDR3 DNA reads as TGTGCCAGCTCACCACCGGGACAGGGGATTAACTATGGCTACACCTTC.

CDR3 nucleotide sequence: TGTGCCAGCAGTTTATCGGCAGGGGGTTGGGCTGAAGCTTTCTTT. This encodes CASSLSAGGWAEAFF. The chain links TRBV28 to TRBJ1-1; 7 bases map to TRBD1. CDR3 length: 15 amino acids. Trimming at V came to 1 base and at J to 6 bases, leaving 8 bases not matched to a gene. Germline values: CDR1 MDHEN, CDR2 SYDVKM.

V is TRBV6-1 and J is TRBJ2-3; the match to TRBD2 covers 12 bases. The CDR3 runs to 14 residues. Germline values: CDR1 MNHNS, CDR2 SASEGT. V lost 11 bases to trimming and J lost 1 base; unmatched junction nucleotides: 4. The CDR3: CALRTSGGTDTQYF. In DNA form, the CDR3 reads TGTGCCTTACGGACTAGCGGGGGCACAGATACGCAGTATTTT.

The chain carries TRBV19 and TRBJ2-2, with 9 bases fitting TRBD1. The germline V gene encodes CDR1 LNHDA and CDR2 SQIVND (reference sequence). CDR3 size: 14 residues. The J segment lost 9 bases and the V segment lost 7 bases, leaving 9 bases of the junction unmatched. The CDR3 protein is CASTQDRGGRELFF. The CDR3 DNA sequence: TGTGCCAGTACCCAGGACAGGGGAGGGCGGGAGCTGTTTTTT.

The chain combines TRBV4-3 with TRBJ2-1, with TRBD2 matching over 8 bases. Germline trimming cut 0 bases from V and 3 bases from J; bases unmatched to any gene: 4. The CDR3 runs to 16 residues. CDR1 LGHNA and CDR2 YSLEER come from the germline V gene. The CDR3 DNA sequence: TGCGCCAGCAGCCAAGAAGGCCTAGCGGGCTACAATGAGCAGTTCTTC. Amino acids: CASSQEGLAGYNEQFF.

This chain's CDR3 is CASSFLSGANVLTF. The CDR3 DNA follows: TGTGCCAGCAGCTTTCTCTCTGGGGCCAACGTCCTGACTTTC. This chain links TRBV7-2 with TRBJ2-6; no clear D. Germline V CDR1 and CDR2: SGHTA, FQGNSA. The CDR3 covers 14 residues. V was trimmed by 3 bases and J by 0 bases, leaving 3 bases between them.

The chain uses TRBV5-1 and TRBJ1-2, with 9 positions matching TRBD1. The CDR3 runs to 12 residues. Trimming removed 7 bases from V and 5 bases from J; junction bases left unmatched: 3. Germline CDR1 reads SGHRS; CDR2 reads YFSETQ. The DNA for the CDR3 is TGCGCCAGCGGAGGGACAGGGTATGGCTACACCTTC. This translates into CASGGTGYGYTF. The variable domain in full, completed from reference TRBV5-1 and TRBJ1-2, reads KAGVTQTPRYLIKTRGQQVTLSCSPISGHRSVSWYQQTPGQGLQFLFEYFSETQRNKGNFPGRFSGRQFSNSRSEMNVSTLELGDSALYLCASGGTGYGYTFGSGTRLTVV.

The chain recombines TRBV10-2 with TRBJ2-1; TRBD2 matches at 7 bases. Trimming at V came to 6 bases and at J to 7 bases, leaving 9 bases not matched to a gene. The CDR3 covers 14 residues. Germline lookup yields CDR1 WSHSY and CDR2 SAAADI. The CDR3 bases are TGCGCCAGCAGAACTAGCGAGATAGTAAATGAGCAGTTCTTC. This gives the protein CASRTSEIVNEQFF.

The gene calls are TRBV5-4 and TRBJ2-7; 10 bases match TRBD2. The CDR3 covers 15 residues. V trimming: 4 bases; J trimming: 4 bases; junction bases outside the gene matches: 8. Germline V lookup: CDR1 SGHNT, CDR2 YYREEE (reference sequence). CDR3 protein: CASSPLAGVGYEQYF. Here the CDR3 DNA reads TGTGCCAGCAGCCCCCTAGCGGGGGTGGGTTACGAGCAGTACTTC.

V usage is TRBV30 and J usage is TRBJ2-1, with 9 bases matching TRBD1. There are 17 residues in the CDR3. Germline V CDR1 and CDR2: GTSNPN, SVGIG (reference sequence). V shed 3 bases, J shed 1 base, and the junction held 10 bases outside the gene matches. CDR3 nucleotides: TGTGCCTGGAGCGTAAGTTTGGGGACAGGGTCCTACAATGAGCAGTTCTTC. This codes for CAWSVSLGTGSYNEQFF.

This clone was observed once. The CDR3 sequence is CASSSSSGRYNEQFF. The CDR3 DNA reads TGTGCCAGCTCATCCTCGAGCGGGAGGTACAATGAGCAGTTCTTC. The chain recombines TRBV18 with TRBJ2-1; 9 bases map to TRBD2. J lost 4 bases, V lost 5 bases, and 6 bases had no gene match. The germline V gene encodes CDR1 KGHSH and CDR2 LQKENI. This CDR3 region has 15 residues.

V is TRBV5-1 and J is TRBJ2-5; possible D gene TRBD2, 6 bases. There are 14 residues in the CDR3. Germline CDR1 reads SGHRS; CDR2 reads YFSETQ. Trimming stripped 1 base from V and 3 bases from J, with 10 bases between. The CDR3 loop reads CASSLSGVEETQYF. DNA of the CDR3: TGCGCCAGCAGCTTGTCGGGGGTAGAAGAGACCCAGTACTTC.

The CDR3 DNA reads as TGTGCCAGCAGTGAAGTCCTACCCGGTGTGACAGGGACCACTGAAGCTTTCTTT. Translation gives CASSEVLPGVTGTTEAFF. The chain joins TRBV6-1 to TRBJ1-1; 7 bases fit TRBD1. J was trimmed by 4 bases and V by 1 base; bases with no gene match: 15. The CDR3 length is 18 residues. CDR1 and CDR2 from the germline V gene are MNHNS and SASEGT.

The chain uses TRBV5-1 and TRBJ2-2; 8 bases agree with TRBD2. The CDR3 totals 14 residues. Looked up from germline, CDR1 is SGHRS and CDR2 is YFSETQ. V gave up 4 bases and J gave up 6 bases; unmatched junction bases: 5. Here the CDR3 reads CASSVDGGAGELFF. The CDR3 nucleotides are TGCGCCAGCAGCGTCGACGGGGGGGCCGGGGAGCTGTTTTTT.

The chain employs TRBV25-1 and TRBJ2-7; D may be TRBD1 (6 bases). Germline lookup yields CDR1 MGHDK and CDR2 SYGVNS. The CDR3 has 14 residues. Trimming left V 6 bases short and J 2 bases short, with 14 bases between. CDR3 DNA: TGTGCCAGCAGCTTAACAGGGCCAGCCTACGAGCAGTACTTC. Its protein product is CASSLTGPAYEQYF.

V gene TRBV19 combines with J gene TRBJ1-5, with TRBD1 matching 8 bases. The CDR3 is made up of 14 amino acids. Germline CDR1 LNHDA, CDR2 SQIVND (reference sequence). V was pared by 7 bases and J by 5 bases, with 7 bases of the junction left unmatched. The CDR3 nucleotides read TGTGCCAGTACCCCGACAGGGGCGCATCAGCCCCAGCATTTT. It specifies CASTPTGAHQPQHF. The complete variable domain, with remaining parts taken from reference TRBV19 and TRBJ1-5, reads DGGITQSPKYLFRKEGQNVTLSCEQNLNHDAMYWYRQDPGQGLRLIYYSQIVNDFQKGDIAEGYSVSREKKESFPLTVTSAQKNPTAFYLCASTPTGAHQPQHFGDGTRLSIL.

This chain joins TRBV27 and TRBJ2-2; TRBD1 is a possible D gene (6 bases). The CDR3 runs 15 residues. Germline lookup yields CDR1 MNHEY and CDR2 SMNVEV (reference sequence). V dropped 6 bases and J dropped 3 bases, with 14 bases sitting between them. The CDR3 loop is CASRPGPGDTGELFF. The CDR3 coding sequence is TGTGCCAGCAGGCCGGGCCCAGGGGACACCGGGGAGCTGTTTTTT.

The chain carries TRBV28 and TRBJ1-3, with 7 bases lining up with TRBD1. After removal of 5 bases from V and 0 bases from J, the junction contained 16 bases not matched to a gene. The CDR3 spans 19 residues. Germline CDR1 reads MDHEN; CDR2 reads SYDVKM. CDR3 sequence: CASSPDRAKGLSSGNTIYF. Here the CDR3 DNA reads TGTGCCAGCAGTCCCGACAGGGCCAAGGGTTTGAGCTCTGGAAACACCATATATTTT.

The gene calls are TRBV30 and TRBJ2-7, with 12 bases that match TRBD1. V dropped 1 base and J dropped 1; count of bases not matched to a gene: 8. The length of the CDR3 is 17 residues. Per the germline V gene, CDR1 is GTSNPN and CDR2 is SVGIG (reference sequence). CDR3 in amino acids: CAWSDAPGQGASYEQYF. CDR3 nucleotide sequence: TGTGCCTGGAGTGATGCACCGGGACAGGGGGCATCCTACGAGCAGTACTTC.

The chain has TRBV7-9 and TRBJ2-2; maybe TRBD1 (6 bases). V dropped 5 bases and J dropped 1 base, with 11 bases sitting between them. Germline CDR1 and CDR2: SEHNR and FQNEAQ (reference sequence). The CDR3 length is 15 residues. CDR3 amino acids: CASSIKDRNTGELFF. CDR3 nucleotide sequence: TGTGCCAGCAGCATAAAGGACAGGAACACCGGGGAGCTGTTTTTT.

This chain joins TRBV7-9 and TRBJ2-7; 8 bases fit TRBD1. From germline, CDR1 is SEHNR and CDR2 FQNEAQ (reference sequence). The J segment lost 5 bases and the V segment lost 1 base, leaving 4 bases of the junction unmatched. There are 14 residues in the CDR3. For the CDR3, the DNA is TGTGCCAGCAGCTTAGGAGGGACAGGAAACGAGCAGTACTTC. This encodes CASSLGGTGNEQYF.

The rearrangement links TRBV19 to TRBJ2-3; 13 bases map to TRBD2. With V trimmed by 5 bases and J by 1 base, 15 bases remained unmatched. Germline CDR1 and CDR2: LNHDA and SQIVND (reference sequence). The CDR3 consists of 20 residues. CDR3 protein: CASSPPRTGTSGIGTDTQYF. CDR3 sequence (DNA): TGTGCCAGTAGTCCACCCCGAACCGGGACTAGCGGGATTGGCACAGATACGCAGTATTTT.

The V gene is TRBV5-6, the J gene TRBJ1-6; a possible D gene is TRBD1 (5 bases). This CDR3 contains 16 residues. The V and J ends lost 3 bases and 7 bases respectively, with 17 bases between them. Germline CDR1 and CDR2: SGHDT and YYEEEE. In nucleotides, the CDR3 is TGTGCCAGCAGCTACGGCGGGGCCAGGACAAATTCACCCCTCCACTTT. Protein: CASSYGGARTNSPLHF.

The chain uses TRBV2 and TRBJ1-2; 7 nucleotides line up with TRBD1. Germline V lookup: CDR1 SNHLY, CDR2 FYNNEI. This CDR3 comprises 13 residues. V shed 5 bases, J shed 6 bases, and the junction held 6 bases outside the gene matches. CDR3 sequence: CASSRAGGNGYTF. In nucleotides, the CDR3 is TGTGCCAGCAGTCGGGCAGGGGGAAATGGCTACACCTTC.

The chain combines TRBV28 with TRBJ2-1; possible D gene TRBD2, 5 bases. This CDR3 has 14 residues. Per germline, CDR1 MDHEN and CDR2 SYDVKM. V was shortened by 7 bases and J by 2 bases, with 12 bases between the two germline ends. The CDR3 DNA reads TGTGCCAGCACCCTGACTACCCCCTACAATGAGCAGTTCTTC. Translated, it gives CASTLTTPYNEQFF.

The V and J genes are TRBV27 and TRBJ1-5, with unresolved D. The germline V and J ends were trimmed by 5 bases and 5 bases, with 16 bases remaining between them. Germline V gene lookup returns CDR1 MNHEY and CDR2 SMNVEV (reference sequence). The CDR3 spans 15 residues. The CDR3 protein is CASSKVGSRDQPQHF. The CDR3 DNA is TGTGCCAGCAGTAAAGTAGGGAGTCGGGATCAGCCCCAGCATTTT.

This chain uses TRBV2 with TRBJ2-1; TRBD1 might be the D (5 bases). Germline V gene lookup returns CDR1 SNHLY and CDR2 FYNNEI. This CDR3 has 16 amino acids. Deletions cut 6 bases from V and 0 bases from J, with 15 bases between. The CDR3 spells CASSLGHSNSYNEQFF. The CDR3, as DNA: TGTGCCAGCAGCCTAGGACACTCGAACTCCTACAATGAGCAGTTCTTC.

The V and J genes are TRBV28 and TRBJ2-7; 11 bases fit TRBD1. Unmatched junction bases numbered 11, after V lost 6 bases and J lost 7 bases. This CDR3 spans 15 amino acids. In germline, CDR1 is MDHEN, CDR2 SYDVKM. CDR3 amino acids: CASSVRGQGAREQYF. In DNA form, the CDR3 reads TGTGCCAGCAGCGTTCGCGGACAGGGGGCTCGAGAGCAGTACTTC.

The gene calls are TRBV10-1 and TRBJ2-6; D might be TRBD1 (5 bases). CDR3 size: 15 residues. CDR1 WNHNN and CDR2 SYGVQD come from the germline V gene (reference sequence). Trimming pared 6 bases from V and 1 base from J, leaving 10 bases between. This CDR3 reads CASSSTDSGANVLTF. The DNA of the CDR3 is TGCGCCAGCAGCTCGACAGATTCTGGGGCCAACGTCCTGACTTTC.

CDR3 coding DNA: TGTGCCAGCAGTGAATCTAAGATGGGACAGGACTTTACTGAAGCTTTCTTT. This encodes CASSESKMGQDFTEAFF. V and J are TRBV25-1 and TRBJ1-1; 8 positions agree with TRBD1. Germline V gene lookup returns CDR1 MGHDK and CDR2 SYGVNS. The CDR3 totals 17 residues. The V and J ends lost 1 base and 5 bases, in that order; junction bases with no gene match: 12.

The chain employs TRBV5-6 and TRBJ2-1, with 13 nucleotides matching TRBD2. After removal of 7 bases from V and 1 base from J, the junction contained 8 bases not matched to a gene. CDR3 size: 17 residues. Germline V CDR1 and CDR2: SGHDT, YYEEEE. The DNA for the CDR3 is TGTGCCAGCTCCGGGACTAGCGGGAAAAGGTCCTACAATGAGCAGTTCTTC. Protein product: CASSGTSGKRSYNEQFF. The full variable domain, its missing parts supplied by reference TRBV5-6 and TRBJ2-1, is DAGVTQSPTHLIKTRGQQVTLRCSPKSGHDTVSWYQQALGQGPQFIFQYYEEEERQRGNFPDRFSGHQFPNYSSELNVNALLLGDSALYLCASSGTSGKRSYNEQFFGPGTRLTVL.

V gene TRBV9 combines with J gene TRBJ2-3; TRBD2 is a possible D gene (5 bases). V shed 4 bases and J shed 4 bases, with 13 bases lying between them. The germline V gene encodes CDR1 SGDLS and CDR2 YYNGEE. The CDR3 length is 14 residues. In DNA form, the CDR3 reads TGTGCCAGCAGCTCCGGAGACTACCCAGATACGCAGTATTTT. Its translation: CASSSGDYPDTQYF.